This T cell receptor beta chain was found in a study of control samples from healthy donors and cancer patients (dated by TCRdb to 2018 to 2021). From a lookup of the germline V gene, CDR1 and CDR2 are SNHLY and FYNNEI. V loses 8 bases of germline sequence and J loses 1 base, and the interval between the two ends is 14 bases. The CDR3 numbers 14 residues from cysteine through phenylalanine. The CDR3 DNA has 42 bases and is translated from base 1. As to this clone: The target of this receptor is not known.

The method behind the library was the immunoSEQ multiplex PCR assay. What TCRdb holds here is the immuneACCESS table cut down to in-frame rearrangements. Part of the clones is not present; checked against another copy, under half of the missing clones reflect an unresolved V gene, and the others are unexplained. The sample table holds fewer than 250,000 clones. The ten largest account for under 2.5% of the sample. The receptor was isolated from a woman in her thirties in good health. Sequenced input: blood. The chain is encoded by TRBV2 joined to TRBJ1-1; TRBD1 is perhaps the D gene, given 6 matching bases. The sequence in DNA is TGTGCCAGCCTCTTGACAGGATCGAACACTGAAGCTTTCTTT. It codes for CASLLTGSNTEAFF. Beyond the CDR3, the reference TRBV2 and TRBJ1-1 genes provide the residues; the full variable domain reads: EPEVTQTPSHQVTQMGQEVILRCVPISNHLYFYWYRQILGQKVEFLVSFYNNEISEKSEIFDDQFSVERPDGSNFTLKIRSTKLEDSAMYFCASLLTGSNTEAFFGQGTRLTVV.